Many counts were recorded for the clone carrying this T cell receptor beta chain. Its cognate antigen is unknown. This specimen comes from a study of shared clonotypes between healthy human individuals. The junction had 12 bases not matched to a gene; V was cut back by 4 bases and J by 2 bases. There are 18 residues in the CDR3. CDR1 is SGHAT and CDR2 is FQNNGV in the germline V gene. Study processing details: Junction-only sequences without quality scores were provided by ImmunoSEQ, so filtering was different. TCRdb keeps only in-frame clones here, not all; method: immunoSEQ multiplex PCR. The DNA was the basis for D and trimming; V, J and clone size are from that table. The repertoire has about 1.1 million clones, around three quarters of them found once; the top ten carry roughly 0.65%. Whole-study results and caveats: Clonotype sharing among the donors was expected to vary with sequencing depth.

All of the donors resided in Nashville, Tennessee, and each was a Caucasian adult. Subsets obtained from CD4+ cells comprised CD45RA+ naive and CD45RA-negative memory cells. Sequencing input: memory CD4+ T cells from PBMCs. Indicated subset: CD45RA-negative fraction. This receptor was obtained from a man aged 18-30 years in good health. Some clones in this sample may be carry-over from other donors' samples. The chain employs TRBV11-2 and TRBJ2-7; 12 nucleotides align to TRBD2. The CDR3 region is CASSSLPGLAGGPYEQYF. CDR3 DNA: TGTGCCAGCAGCTCCCTACCGGGTCTAGCGGGAGGGCCCTACGAGCAGTACTTC.